The following is a T cell receptor beta chain sequence with its context. The repertoire was sequenced with immunoSEQ multiplex PCR; TCRdb's copy has only in-frame clones and lacks some. This table holds around 160,000 clones, 93% found once. Germline V gives CDR1 SGDLS, CDR2 YYNGEE. The V and J ends lost 4 bases and 2 bases, in that order; junction bases with no gene match: 13. The CDR3 spans 17 residues. This record comes from a study of control samples from healthy donors and cancer patients. The chain recombines TRBV9 with TRBJ2-3, with 7 bases aligning to TRBD2. The source material was blood. This receptor was taken from a man aged 18 to 30 in good health. CDR3 residues: CASSPNTGTTDTDTQYF. The CDR3, as DNA: TGTGCCAGCAGCCCTAACACCGGGACTACCGACACAGATACGCAGTATTTT.